These T cell receptor beta chains were read from a single sample in a study of regulatory T cells in long-lasting Graves disease. TCRdb re-analysed the multiplex PCR reads in MiXCR, keeping a single row per CDR3 protein. The sample consists of hundreds of thousands of distinct CDR3 sequences, 13% of them appearing once. This sample was also put to use in a study of T cells in Graves' hyperthyroidism and ophthalmopathy.

The sample consisted of peripheral blood mononuclear cells (PBMCs), taken at new diagnosis, from a patient treated with antithyroid drugs. These TCRs come from a man aged 30 to 39 with Graves disease. CDR3s include the opening cysteine and the closing phenylalanine or tryptophan. A D gene is named only where the DNA matches it firmly. Where a row states a size, it is once, few, many or the class of an expanded clone; other rows omit it.

abundance: few; len: 11; v_gene: TRBV27; j_gene: TRBJ2-3; d_gene: NA; CDR3aa: CASSLTGTQYF; CDR3nt: TGTGCCAGCAGTTTAACTGGTACGCAGTATTTT
abundance: NA; len: 15; v_gene: TRBV27; j_gene: TRBJ1-5; d_gene: NA; CDR3aa: CASSADIYSNQPQHF; CDR3nt: TGTGCCAGCAGTGCAGACATTTATAGCAATCAGCCCCAGCATTTT
abundance: few; len: 16; v_gene: TRBV5-5; j_gene: TRBJ1-4; d_gene: NA; CDR3aa: CASRPWGGATNEKLFF; CDR3nt: TGTGCCAGCAGGCCGTGGGGGGGTGCAACTAATGAAAAACTGTTTTTT
abundance: NA; len: 15; v_gene: TRBV7-9; j_gene: TRBJ1-1; d_gene: NA; CDR3aa: CASSLAGRDSPEAFF; CDR3nt: TGTGCCAGCAGCTTAGCAGGCAGGGATAGCCCTGAAGCTTTCTTT
abundance: few; len: 13; v_gene: TRBV19; j_gene: TRBJ2-3; d_gene: NA; CDR3aa: CATREKGTDTQYF; CDR3nt: TGTGCCACCCGAGAAAAAGGCACAGATACGCAGTATTTT
abundance: NA; len: 17; v_gene: TRBV4-1; j_gene: TRBJ2-4; d_gene: NA; CDR3aa: CASSQGSWKDGRNIQYF; CDR3nt: TGCGCCAGCAGCCAAGGCTCGTGGAAGGATGGACGGAACATTCAGTACTTC
abundance: few; len: 15; v_gene: TRBV6-1; j_gene: TRBJ2-1; d_gene: NA; CDR3aa: CARPEESWNYNEQFF; CDR3nt: TGTGCCAGACCAGAGGAGAGCTGGAATTACAATGAGCAGTTCTTC
abundance: NA; len: 17; v_gene: TRBV3-1; j_gene: TRBJ2-4; d_gene: TRBD2; CDR3aa: CASSQGLAPGGTDIQYF; CDR3nt: TGTGCCAGCAGCCAGGGACTAGCACCCGGGGGAACAGACATTCAGTACTTC
abundance: many; len: 17; v_gene: TRBV12-3/TRBV12-4; j_gene: TRBJ2-1; d_gene: NA; CDR3aa: CASRHALGGKSYNEQFF; CDR3nt: TGTGCCAGCAGACATGCTTTGGGGGGCAAATCCTACAATGAGCAGTTCTTC
abundance: many; len: 16; v_gene: TRBV11-1; j_gene: TRBJ2-1; d_gene: TRBD2; CDR3aa: CASSPTSGRRRGEQFF; CDR3nt: TGTGCCAGCAGCCCAACTAGCGGGAGGAGGCGGGGTGAGCAGTTCTTC
abundance: many; len: 14; v_gene: TRBV30; j_gene: TRBJ1-2; d_gene: TRBD1; CDR3aa: CAWVPGQGPYGYTF; CDR3nt: TGTGCCTGGGTTCCGGGACAGGGACCCTATGGCTACACCTTC
abundance: many; len: 12; v_gene: TRBV7-9; j_gene: TRBJ1-2; d_gene: TRBD1; CDR3aa: CASSSGDSRYTF; CDR3nt: TGTGCCAGCAGCTCCGGGGACAGTCGCTACACCTTC
abundance: many; len: 14; v_gene: TRBV7-2; j_gene: TRBJ2-3; d_gene: TRBD2; CDR3aa: CASSLGLGGDTQYF; CDR3nt: TGTGCCAGCAGCCTTGGACTAGGCGGAGATACGCAGTATTTT
abundance: many; len: 14; v_gene: TRBV20-1; j_gene: TRBJ2-1; d_gene: TRBD2; CDR3aa: CSIAAGLAGGEQFF; CDR3nt: TGCAGTATCGCCGCGGGACTAGCGGGAGGGGAGCAGTTCTTC
abundance: few; len: 15; v_gene: TRBV19; j_gene: TRBJ1-4; d_gene: NA; CDR3aa: CASSIGGGGHEKLFF; CDR3nt: TGTGCCAGTAGTATCGGAGGGGGAGGACACGAAAAACTGTTTTTT
abundance: many; len: 16; v_gene: TRBV13; j_gene: TRBJ1-2; d_gene: TRBD1; CDR3aa: CASSSDRALRNYGYTF; CDR3nt: TGTGCCAGCAGTTCGGACAGGGCATTACGTAACTATGGCTACACCTTC
abundance: few; len: 15; v_gene: TRBV7-2; j_gene: TRBJ1-6; d_gene: NA; CDR3aa: CASSLDRVSNSPLHF; CDR3nt: TGTGCCAGCAGCTTAGACAGGGTGTCTAATTCACCCCTCCACTTT
abundance: few; len: 16; v_gene: TRBV6-2/TRBV6-3; j_gene: TRBJ1-5; d_gene: NA; CDR3aa: CASSLLGYTGNQPQHF; CDR3nt: TGTGCCAGCAGTCTCTTGGGTTATACCGGCAATCAGCCCCAGCATTTT
abundance: many; len: 14; v_gene: TRBV7-2; j_gene: TRBJ1-5; d_gene: NA; CDR3aa: CASSLGRGGQPQHF; CDR3nt: TGTGCCAGCAGCTTAGGACGGGGCGGTCAGCCCCAGCATTTT
abundance: many; len: 15; v_gene: TRBV11-2; j_gene: TRBJ2-5; d_gene: NA; CDR3aa: CASSLPFTGLGAQYF; CDR3nt: TGTGCCAGCAGCTTACCCTTTACCGGCCTTGGAGCCCAGTACTTC
abundance: few; len: 16; v_gene: TRBV20-1; j_gene: TRBJ2-2; d_gene: TRBD2; CDR3aa: CSARDGGGLDHGELFF; CDR3nt: TGCAGTGCTAGAGATGGGGGGGGACTAGATCACGGGGAGCTGTTTTTT
abundance: many; len: 14; v_gene: TRBV2; j_gene: TRBJ2-3; d_gene: TRBD2; CDR3aa: CASMSSGGGDTQYF; CDR3nt: TGTGCCAGCATGTCTAGCGGGGGGGGAGATACACAGTATTTT
abundance: few; len: 12; v_gene: TRBV3-1; j_gene: TRBJ2-3; d_gene: NA; CDR3aa: CASSQDSGEQYF; CDR3nt: TGTGCCAGCAGCCAAGATTCCGGGGAGCAGTATTTT
abundance: few; len: 14; v_gene: TRBV29-1; j_gene: TRBJ2-7; d_gene: NA; CDR3aa: CSVAGRESSYEQYF; CDR3nt: TGCAGCGTTGCAGGCAGGGAAAGCTCCTACGAGCAGTACTTC
abundance: many; len: 13; v_gene: TRBV19; j_gene: TRBJ2-7; d_gene: TRBD2; CDR3aa: CASSTLAGGEQYF; CDR3nt: TGTGCCAGTAGTACTTTAGCGGGGGGTGAGCAGTACTTC
abundance: many; len: 21; v_gene: TRBV12-3/TRBV12-4; j_gene: TRBJ2-1; d_gene: NA; CDR3aa: CASTGVGGPLRSLSSYNEQFF; CDR3nt: TGTGCCAGCACAGGGGTTGGAGGGCCGTTGAGGTCACTTAGCTCCTACAATGAGCAGTTCTTC
abundance: few; len: 16; v_gene: TRBV19; j_gene: TRBJ2-5; d_gene: TRBD2; CDR3aa: CASSQGFKREDETQYF; CDR3nt: TGTGCCAGTTCACAGGGGTTCAAGCGGGAGGATGAGACCCAGTACTTC
abundance: many; len: 17; v_gene: TRBV11-2; j_gene: TRBJ2-3; d_gene: TRBD2; CDR3aa: CASSLSGGAWSTDTQYF; CDR3nt: TGTGCCAGCAGCTTAAGCGGGGGGGCGTGGAGCACAGATACGCAGTATTTT
abundance: many; len: 12; v_gene: TRBV11-1; j_gene: TRBJ2-3; d_gene: NA; CDR3aa: CASRRLPDTQYF; CDR3nt: TGTGCCAGCAGGCGTCTCCCAGATACGCAGTATTTT
abundance: many; len: 10; v_gene: TRBV30; j_gene: TRBJ1-1; d_gene: NA; CDR3aa: CAWDDREAFF; CDR3nt: TGTGCCTGGGACGACAGGGAAGCTTTCTTT
abundance: once; len: 17; v_gene: TRBV24-1; j_gene: TRBJ2-1; d_gene: NA; CDR3aa: CATSGLGAAGSYNEQFF; CDR3nt: TGTGCCACCAGTGGCTTAGGGGCGGCCGGGTCCTACAATGAGCAGTTCTTC
abundance: many; len: 15; v_gene: TRBV27; j_gene: TRBJ2-1; d_gene: TRBD2; CDR3aa: CASRYSGGVGGEQFF; CDR3nt: TGTGCCAGCAGATATAGCGGGGGGGTGGGGGGCGAGCAGTTCTTC